Sequencing of this TCR beta chain was carried out in a study of T cell responses to AZD1222 COVID-19 vaccine. Using immunoSEQ multiplex PCR, the repertoire was profiled, and TCRdb retains in-frame clones only, with some absent. The data show some 200,000 clones, approximately 94% seen once. V dropped 1 base and J dropped 0; count of bases not matched to a gene: 6. Germline loops: CDR1 SGHAT, CDR2 FQNNGV. CDR3 size: 17 residues. The clonotype was recovered from an adult who received the MenACWY meningococcal vaccine as a control. Sample: peripheral blood, taken 28 days after the second dose of the MenACWY control vaccine. This chain links TRBV11-2 with TRBJ2-5, with 9 bases matching TRBD2. The CDR3 nucleotides read TGTGCCAGCAGCTTAGTGCGTAGCGGGGGAAACCAAGAGACCCAGTACTTC. Amino acid sequence: CASSLVRSGGNQETQYF.